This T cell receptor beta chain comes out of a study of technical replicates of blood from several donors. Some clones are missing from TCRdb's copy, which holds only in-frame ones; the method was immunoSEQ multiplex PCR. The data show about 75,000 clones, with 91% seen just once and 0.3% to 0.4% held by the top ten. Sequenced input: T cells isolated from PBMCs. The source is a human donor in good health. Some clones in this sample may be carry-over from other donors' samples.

The CDR3 bases are TGTGCCAGCGGTAGGGGCCCGGCTAGCACAGATACGCAGTATTTT. The encoded protein is CASGRGPASTDTQYF. The V and J genes are TRBV6-1 and TRBJ2-3; maybe TRBD1 (5 bases). The germline V gene has CDR1 MNHNS and CDR2 SASEGT. This CDR3 is 15 amino acids long. Trimming stripped 8 bases from V and 0 bases from J, with 15 bases between.